This record looks at one T cell receptor (beta chain) sequence and its context. The entry originates in a study of blood T cell repertoires in COVID-19. Study-level background: Sites in the United States, Italy and Spain provided acute and convalescent COVID-19 samples.

Deletions cut 2 bases from V and 0 bases from J, with 7 bases between. Looked up from germline, CDR1 is LNHDA and CDR2 is SQIVND (reference sequence). CDR3 length: 15 amino acids. Per the original methods: From reference gene primer amplification, estimates of nucleated cell counts were derived. Assay: immunoSEQ multiplex PCR; the TCRdb copy retains only in-frame clones and omits some. D and trimming come from the DNA, and the V and J calls and clone size come from that table. The table shows about 130,000 clones, with roughly 85% occurring only once. Sequencing was performed on peripheral blood. The J gene is TRBJ2-2, the V gene TRBV19; possibly TRBD2 for D (5 bases). This clonotype originated in a human donor in a cohort sampled during active COVID-19. This chain's CDR3 is CASSIFGTNTGELFF. The DNA for the CDR3 is TGTGCCAGTAGTATATTCGGGACGAACACCGGGGAGCTGTTTTTT.